This is a list of T cell receptor beta chains from one sample in a study of cytomegalovirus exposure and HLA in healthy donors. The repertoire was sequenced with immunoSEQ multiplex PCR; TCRdb's copy has only in-frame clones and lacks some. The data hold around 170,000 clones, with approximately 85% observed a single time. Input material: PBMCs. The receptors come from a woman aged 18-35 years in good health and CMV-seronegative. CDR3s include the opening cysteine and the closing phenylalanine or tryptophan. The order of the fields is D gene, clone size, V gene, J gene, CDR3 protein, CDR3 DNA. A D gene is named only where the DNA matches it firmly. The size field is filled for only some rows; it gives once, few, many or a size class.

d_call: -; clone_size: few; v_call: TRBV5-1; j_call: TRBJ1-1; cdr3_aa: CASSFQGGTEAFF; cdr3_nt: TGCGCCAGCAGCTTTCAGGGAGGGACTGAAGCTTTCTTT
d_call: TRBD1; clone_size: -; v_call: TRBV30; j_call: TRBJ1-5; cdr3_aa: CAWKSGTGGRQPQHF; cdr3_nt: TGTGCCTGGAAATCCGGGACAGGGGGCCGGCAGCCCCAGCATTTT
d_call: -; clone_size: -; v_call: TRBV10-2; j_call: TRBJ1-1; cdr3_aa: CASSPLGRGDTEAFF; cdr3_nt: TGCGCCAGTTCCCCGCTGGGCAGGGGAGACACTGAAGCTTTCTTT
d_call: -; clone_size: -; v_call: TRBV15; j_call: TRBJ1-1; cdr3_aa: CATSRDEGTEAFF; cdr3_nt: TGTGCCACCAGCAGAGATGAGGGCACTGAAGCTTTCTTT
d_call: -; clone_size: -; v_call: TRBV28; j_call: TRBJ1-1; cdr3_aa: CASTLGREDTEAFF; cdr3_nt: TGTGCCAGCACCCTGGGCAGGGAGGACACTGAAGCTTTCTTT
d_call: TRBD1; clone_size: -; v_call: TRBV28; j_call: TRBJ2-5; cdr3_aa: CASRTGTVEETQYF; cdr3_nt: TGTGCCAGCAGGACCGGGACAGTGGAAGAGACCCAGTACTTC
d_call: -; clone_size: -; v_call: TRBV7-9; j_call: TRBJ1-1; cdr3_aa: CASSPKTNMNTEAFF; cdr3_nt: TGTGCCAGCAGCCCCAAGACAAATATGAACACTGAAGCTTTCTTT
d_call: -; clone_size: -; v_call: TRBV5-1; j_call: TRBJ1-5; cdr3_aa: CASSLTADQPQHF; cdr3_nt: TGCGCCAGCAGCTTGACAGCCGATCAGCCCCAGCATTTT
d_call: TRBD1; clone_size: -; v_call: TRBV27; j_call: TRBJ2-7; cdr3_aa: CASSSWTGFTYEQYF; cdr3_nt: TGTGCCAGCAGCTCCTGGACAGGGTTCACCTACGAGCAGTACTTC
d_call: TRBD1; clone_size: -; v_call: TRBV6-1; j_call: TRBJ2-7; cdr3_aa: CASSVEWDRGPTATYEQYF; cdr3_nt: TGTGCCAGCAGTGTGGAGTGGGACAGGGGGCCAACTGCCACCTACGAGCAGTACTTC
d_call: TRBD1; clone_size: -; v_call: TRBV7-9; j_call: TRBJ1-4; cdr3_aa: CASSPGQEYGRLFF; cdr3_nt: TGTGCCAGCAGCCCGGGACAGGAGTATGGAAGACTGTTTTTT
d_call: TRBD2; clone_size: -; v_call: TRBV5-1; j_call: TRBJ2-5; cdr3_aa: CASSLRGAGEETQYF; cdr3_nt: TGCGCCAGCAGCTTGAGGGGAGCGGGAGAGGAGACCCAGTACTTC
d_call: TRBD2; clone_size: -; v_call: TRBV19; j_call: TRBJ2-7; cdr3_aa: CASSIFAGGTYEQYF; cdr3_nt: TGTGCCAGTAGTATATTTGCGGGAGGCACCTACGAGCAGTACTTC
d_call: TRBD2; clone_size: -; v_call: TRBV5-1; j_call: TRBJ2-5; cdr3_aa: CASSLAGGYRETQYF; cdr3_nt: TGCGCCAGCAGCTTAGCGGGGGGGTATCGGGAGACCCAGTACTTC
d_call: -; clone_size: -; v_call: TRBV19; j_call: TRBJ1-1; cdr3_aa: CASSFRVNTEAFF; cdr3_nt: TGTGCTAGTAGTTTCAGGGTGAACACTGAAGCTTTCTTT
d_call: TRBD2; clone_size: -; v_call: TRBV27; j_call: TRBJ2-7; cdr3_aa: CASTGLAGLPYEQYF; cdr3_nt: TGTGCCAGCACCGGACTAGCGGGTCTTCCCTACGAGCAGTACTTC
d_call: -; clone_size: -; v_call: TRBV19; j_call: TRBJ2-6; cdr3_aa: CAAGLGANVLTF; cdr3_nt: TGTGCCGCCGGACTTGGGGCCAACGTCCTGACTTTC
d_call: TRBD2; clone_size: -; v_call: TRBV27; j_call: TRBJ2-1; cdr3_aa: CASSLMGGEQFF; cdr3_nt: TGTGCCAGCAGTTTAATGGGAGGGGAGCAGTTCTTC
d_call: TRBD1; clone_size: -; v_call: TRBV11-2; j_call: TRBJ1-1; cdr3_aa: CASSRSGTGGTEAFF; cdr3_nt: TGTGCCAGCAGCAGATCCGGGACAGGGGGCACTGAAGCTTTCTTT
d_call: TRBD2; clone_size: -; v_call: TRBV6-1; j_call: TRBJ2-7; cdr3_aa: CASSELGGASGGPATTYEQYF; cdr3_nt: TGTGCCAGCAGTGAACTTGGCGGGGCTAGCGGGGGGCCCGCTACTACCTACGAGCAGTACTTC